The TCR beta chain described here comes from a study of a mutant IDH1 vaccine in newly diagnosed glioma. Study as a whole: Patients got their first vaccination 4-6 weeks after radiotherapy alone, or with temozolomide cycles.

Germline V gene sequence: CDR1 MNHEY, CDR2 SVGAGI. The V segment lost 6 bases and the J segment 5 bases; nucleotides outside the gene matches: 9. CDR3 length: 15 amino acids. General observations from the study: The authors found pseudoprogression apparently unrelated to changes in top peripheral T cell clonotypes.

As to time point: week 23, last vaccination. Doses consisted of 300 ug of mutant IDH1 20-mer peptide each, paired with topical imiquimod. Comments on this clone: The antigen remains unidentified.

Clones were sequenced by immunoSEQ multiplex PCR, and TCRdb holds only the in-frame ones, with some missing. Here the sample spans tens of thousands of clones, around 87% being singletons. The TCR comes from a man aged 35 to 55 with glioma. This material consisted of PBMCs, taken from a glioma patient whose treatment included an IDH1 peptide vaccine. V usage is TRBV6-5 and J usage is TRBJ1-2; 10 positions agree with TRBD1. CDR3 sequence (DNA): TGTGCCAGCAGCCACGGGACAGGGGAAGCTTATGGCTACACCTTC. Translating it yields CASSHGTGEAYGYTF.